The 18 T cell receptor beta chains below come from one sample, sequenced in a study of blood T cell repertoires in COVID-19. TCRdb's copy holds only in-frame clones and misses some; the assay was immunoSEQ multiplex PCR. This repertoire shows tens of thousands of clones, about 86% found once; its top ten account for roughly 19%. Specimen: peripheral blood. The origin of the receptors is a man aged 50-60 years in a cohort sampled during active COVID-19.

This clone was counted only a few times. The rearrangement joins TRBV6-2 or TRBV6-3 to TRBJ1-5, with D uncertain. CDR3 size: 14 residues. Germline loops: CDR1 MNHEY, CDR2 SVGEGT. Trimming stripped 6 bases from V and 4 bases from J, with 13 bases between. CDR3 sequence (DNA): TGTGCCAGCAGCCCTACCTACTTAAATCAGCCCCAGCATTTT. This encodes CASSPTYLNQPQHF.

In its sample, this clone was seen once. The chain has TRBV6-4 and TRBJ2-3; D possibly corresponds to TRBD1 (6 bases). CDR3 length equals 16 residues. Trimming removed 2 bases from V and 5 bases from J, with 17 bases in between. Per the germline V gene, CDR1 is MRHNA and CDR2 is SNTAGT. The DNA for the CDR3 is TGTGCCAGCAGTGACGGGCGGGCTAGGGGGAGAGATACGCAGTATTTT. Its protein product is CASSDGRARGRDTQYF.

The chain has TRBV19 and TRBJ2-7; 8 bases fit TRBD1. Germline V lookup: CDR1 LNHDA, CDR2 SQIVND (reference sequence). The CDR3 runs to 14 residues. V lost 4 bases and J lost 2; bases outside the gene matches: 4. In DNA form, the CDR3 reads TGTGCCAGTAGTAGCACAGGGGGAGCCTACGAGCAGTACTTC. It is translated as CASSSTGGAYEQYF.

V and J are TRBV15 and TRBJ2-5, with 14 bases identical to TRBD2. V shed 2 bases and J 3 bases; nucleotides not matched to a gene: 5. Germline lookup yields CDR1 LNHNV and CDR2 YYDKDF (reference sequence). This CDR3 comprises 17 residues. The CDR3 sequence is CATSRSKGLAGEETQYF. CDR3 DNA: TGTGCCACCAGCAGAAGTAAGGGACTAGCGGGAGAAGAGACCCAGTACTTC.

V is TRBV6-5 and J is TRBJ1-5; a weak D match, TRBD1 (5 bases). The germline gives CDR1 MNHEY, CDR2 SVGAGI. CDR3 length: 14 residues. Trimming left V 6 bases short and J 7 bases short, with 16 bases between. This chain's CDR3 is CASRPSGTVQPQHF. The CDR3 nucleotides read TGTGCCAGCAGACCCTCAGGGACTGTCCAGCCCCAGCATTTT.

This clone was seen only once. The gene calls are TRBV5-1 and TRBJ1-4, with D unresolved. This CDR3 spans 15 amino acids. The germline V gene has CDR1 SGHRS and CDR2 YFSETQ. V was trimmed by 0 bases and J by 0 bases, leaving 6 bases between them. The CDR3 DNA is TGCGCCAGCAGCTTGGGGCAAGCAACTAATGAAAAACTGTTTTTT. Its translation: CASSLGQATNEKLFF.

This clone was counted a single time. The gene calls are TRBV19 and TRBJ2-1, with D perhaps matching TRBD1 (6 bases). V lost 10 bases and J lost 9, with 13 bases in between. In germline, CDR1 is LNHDA, CDR2 SQIVND (reference sequence). The CDR3 is 11 amino acids. Here the CDR3 DNA reads TGTGCCACACGAGAGGGGGTTGAGCAGTTCTTC. Translating it yields CATREGVEQFF.

This clone was recorded a few times. This rearrangement joins TRBV9 to TRBJ2-3; 7 bases match TRBD2. CDR1 and CDR2 from the germline V gene are SGDLS and YYNGEE. V shed 3 bases and J 0 bases; nucleotides not matched to a gene: 7. The CDR3 totals 16 residues. The CDR3 is CASSDNLAASTDTQYF. The CDR3 DNA follows: TGTGCCAGCAGCGACAACCTAGCGGCTAGCACAGATACGCAGTATTTT. The full variable domain, rest sourced from reference TRBV9 and TRBJ2-3, is DSGVTQTPKHLITATGQRVTLRCSPRSGDLSVYWYQQSLDQGLQFLIQYYNGEERAKGNILERFSAQQFPDLHSELNLSSLELGDSALYFCASSDNLAASTDTQYFGPGTRLTVL.

J is TRBJ1-2 and V is TRBV18; D is uncertain. With 3 bases removed from V and 6 bases from J, the gap between germline ends came to 23 bases. Germline assignment: CDR1 KGHSH and CDR2 LQKENI. This CDR3 spans 17 amino acids. Here the CDR3 reads CASSPSDWVGVKDGYTF. For the CDR3, the DNA is TGTGCCAGCTCACCTTCCGATTGGGTCGGGGTTAAGGATGGCTACACCTTC.

This chain uses TRBV7-8 with TRBJ1-3; D is unclear. Trimming removed 3 bases from V and 6 bases from J, with 9 bases in between. The CDR3 sequence is 13 residues long. The V gene's germline CDR1 is SGHVS and CDR2 FQNEAQ. CDR3 bases: TGTGCCAGCAGCTTTCCGGGAATAAACACCATATATTTT. Translated: CASSFPGINTIYF.

This chain's CDR3 is CATSDRDRGFEQYV. The CDR3, as DNA: TGTGCCACCAGTGATCGGGACAGGGGATTCGAGCAGTACGTC. The gene calls are TRBV24-1 and TRBJ2-7; TRBD1 agrees at 10 bases. Germline assignment: CDR1 KGHDR and CDR2 SFDVKD. After removal of 3 bases from V and 6 bases from J, the junction contained 4 bases not matched to a gene. CDR3 length: 14 residues.

The chain links TRBV9 to TRBJ2-3; the D is unclear. The V gene lost 0 bases and the J gene lost 4 bases, with 12 bases spanning the gap. In germline, CDR1 is SGDLS, CDR2 YYNGEE. There are 15 residues in the CDR3. CDR3 sequence (DNA): TGTGCCAGCAGCGTAGGTGCACTCCCCCCAGATACGCAGTATTTT. Protein: CASSVGALPPDTQYF. The whole variable domain, remainder taken from reference TRBV9 and TRBJ2-3, is DSGVTQTPKHLITATGQRVTLRCSPRSGDLSVYWYQQSLDQGLQFLIQYYNGEERAKGNILERFSAQQFPDLHSELNLSSLELGDSALYFCASSVGALPPDTQYFGPGTRLTVL.

The chain recombines TRBV5-4 with TRBJ1-2; 9 nucleotides align to TRBD1. CDR1 and CDR2 from the germline V gene are SGHNT and YYREEE (reference sequence). Trimming at V came to 4 bases and at J to 2 bases, leaving 3 bases not matched to a gene. This CDR3 spans 14 amino acids. The CDR3 DNA sequence: TGTGCCAGCAGCACCGACAGGGGGAACTATGGCTACACCTTC. Translated: CASSTDRGNYGYTF.

The genes are TRBV18 and TRBJ2-3, with 11 bases matching TRBD1. Germline-derived CDR1 and CDR2 are KGHSH and LQKENI. The CDR3 length is 15 residues. V shed 4 bases, J shed 6 bases, and the junction held 6 bases outside the gene matches. In DNA form, the CDR3 reads TGTGCCAGCTCACTATGGACAGGGGGCGACGATACGCAGTATTTT. Its translation: CASSLWTGGDDTQYF. The full variable domain, completed using reference TRBV18 and TRBJ2-3, is NAGVMQNPRHLVRRRGQEARLRCSPMKGHSHVYWYRQLPEEGLKFMVYLQKENIIDESGMPKERFSAEFPKEGPSILRIQQVVRGDSAAYFCASSLWTGGDDTQYFGPGTRLTVL.

The chain has TRBV3-1 (or the pseudogene TRBV3-2) and TRBJ1-2; D not resolved. Germline values: CDR1 LGHDT, CDR2 YNNKEL (reference sequence). The CDR3 covers 14 residues. V was trimmed by 0 bases and J by 1 base, leaving 6 bases between them. As DNA, the CDR3 is TGTGCCAGCAGCCAAGATACAGATAACTATGGCTACACCTTC. Protein sequence: CASSQDTDNYGYTF.

The chain joins TRBV7-8 to TRBJ2-2; possibly TRBD2 for D (5 bases). The CDR3 runs 12 residues. CDR1 is SGHVS and CDR2 is FQNEAQ in the germline V gene. The V end lost 8 bases, the J end lost 6 bases, and 10 bases lay between the germline ends. The CDR3 DNA is TGTGCCAGCGCCTACGGGGCCGGGGAGCTGTTTTTT. Encoded protein: CASAYGAGELFF.

The chain carries TRBV12-3 or TRBV12-4 and TRBJ2-7, with D possibly being TRBD2 (6 bases). The CDR3 is made up of 11 amino acids. This CDR3 is CPREVPYEQYV. Written as DNA, the CDR3 is TGCCCCAGGGAGGTTCCTTACGAGCAGTACGTC.

The chain is built from TRBV24-1 and TRBJ2-7, with D maybe TRBD1 (5 bases). CDR1 and CDR2 from the germline V gene are KGHDR and SFDVKD. The V and J ends lost 3 bases and 7 bases respectively, with 9 bases between them. This CDR3 is built from 12 residues. The CDR3 DNA sequence: TGTGCCACCAGTGATCCAACAGGTGAGCAGTACTTC. This encodes CATSDPTGEQYF.